This T cell receptor (beta chain) was obtained from a study of cytomegalovirus exposure and HLA in healthy donors. Notes on the study in general: TCR beta chain V- and J-gene trimming was linked, in a later analysis, to a missense variant in DCLRE1C.

Both 60 Vbeta primers and 13 Jbeta primers went into the PCR. Only in-frame clones appear in the TCRdb table, and some are missing; sequencing was by immunoSEQ multiplex PCR. The profile shows approximately 170,000 clones, about four fifths of them singletons. This CDR3 has 15 residues. Germline CDR1 is ENHRY and CDR2 is SYGVKD. The V gene lost 7 bases and the J gene lost 3 bases, with 18 bases spanning the gap. In regard to this clone: What it binds is not known.

Sequencing input: PBMCs. This sequence joins TRBV10-3 and TRBJ1-2; D ambiguous. The TCR sequence derives from a male donor in good health and CMV-seronegative. The CDR3 nucleotides are TGTGCCATCACTCGAGACCCCGCGGGAGACTATGGCTACACCTTC. Translating it yields CAITRDPAGDYGYTF.